This passage covers 20 T cell receptor beta chains from one sample sequenced in a study of shared clonotypes between healthy human individuals. TCRdb's table, derived via immunoSEQ multiplex PCR, lists solely in-frame clones and lacks some. Here the sample spans some 2,500,000 clones, less than 95% being singletons. Sequences were obtained from naive CD4+ T cells from PBMCs. As for subset: CD45RA+ positively selected. These receptors were collected from a man between 18 and 29 years old in good health. Some clones in this sample may be carry-over from other donors' samples.

This chain links TRBV15 with TRBJ2-3; unclear D gene. CDR1 LNHNV and CDR2 YYDKDF come from the germline V gene (reference sequence). The CDR3 has 13 residues. The V end was cut by 4 bases, the J end by 0 bases, with 5 bases between. CDR3 bases: TGTGCCACCAGCAAAGTAAGCACAGATACGCAGTATTTT. Protein sequence: CATSKVSTDTQYF.

This clone was seen a single time. The chain has TRBV28 and TRBJ1-2; D may be TRBD1 (5 bases). Trimming shortened V by 2 bases and J by 9 bases, and 13 bases separated the two germline ends. This CDR3 contains 13 residues. The germline V gene encodes CDR1 MDHEN and CDR2 SYDVKM. The CDR3 spells CASSLRQHFSYTF. As DNA, the CDR3 is TGTGCCAGCAGTTTACGACAGCATTTCAGCTACACCTTC.

The V and J genes are TRBV30 and TRBJ2-6; D is perhaps TRBD1 (6 bases). This CDR3 is built from 14 residues. Germline lookup yields CDR1 GTSNPN and CDR2 SVGIG (reference sequence). The V end was cut by 3 bases, the J end by 1 base, with 7 bases between. This CDR3 reads CAWSQGSGANVLTF. The CDR3 DNA follows: TGTGCCTGGAGCCAGGGGTCTGGGGCCAACGTCCTGACTTTC.

CDR3 residues: CAREDRGADTQYF. CDR3 bases: TGTGCCAGGGAAGACAGGGGGGCCGATACGCAGTATTTT. The V gene is TRBV7-9, the J gene TRBJ2-3, with TRBD1 matching 9 bases. Germline values: CDR1 SEHNR, CDR2 FQNEAQ (reference sequence). The CDR3 sequence is 13 residues long. J lost 6 bases, V lost 9 bases, and 7 bases had no gene match.

The chain has TRBV7-9 and TRBJ1-5; TRBD1 is a possible D gene (5 bases). V was clipped by 6 bases and J by 0 bases, with 12 bases between them. Germline values: CDR1 SEHNR, CDR2 FQNEAQ (reference sequence). The CDR3 is made up of 15 amino acids. In nucleotides, the CDR3 is TGTGCCAGCAGGCCGGGGGGAGATAGCAATCAGCCCCAGCATTTT. As protein: CASRPGGDSNQPQHF. The full variable domain, in which reference TRBV7-9 and TRBJ1-5 provide the parts outside the CDR3, is DTGVSQNPRHKITKRGQNVTFRCDPISEHNRLYWYRQTLGQGPEFLTYFQNEAQLEKSRLLSDRFSAERPKGSFSTLEIQRTEQGDSAMYLCASRPGGDSNQPQHFGDGTRLSIL.

This clone was observed a single time. The chain links TRBV28 to TRBJ2-2, with TRBD1 matching over 8 bases. The CDR3 has 16 residues. J was trimmed by 4 bases and V by 6 bases; bases with no gene match: 10. Germline CDR1 reads MDHEN; CDR2 reads SYDVKM. The CDR3: CASSPAGTGSTGELFF. CDR3 bases: TGTGCCAGCAGCCCTGCCGGGACAGGTTCCACCGGGGAGCTGTTTTTT.

This chain joins TRBV5-8 and TRBJ2-1; TRBD1 agrees at 8 bases. Germline CDR1 reads SGHTS; CDR2 reads YDEGEE. The CDR3 consists of 15 residues. Trimming took 3 bases from V and 4 from J; bases not matched to a gene: 6. The CDR3 here is CASSSGTGPYNEQFF. In DNA form, the CDR3 reads TGTGCCAGCAGCTCCGGGACAGGCCCTTACAATGAGCAGTTCTTC.

This chain links TRBV18 with TRBJ1-2; TRBD1 might be the D (5 bases). Germline assignment: CDR1 KGHSH and CDR2 LQKENI. The CDR3 spans 14 residues. The V end was cut by 2 bases, the J end by 8 bases, with 15 bases between. CDR3 sequence (DNA): TGTGCCAGCTCACCAGGAGCGCAGGGTGGGGGCTACACCTTC. Its protein product is CASSPGAQGGGYTF.

Note on this clone: This specimen includes other DNA sequences encoding the same CDR3. The rearrangement joins TRBV7-3 to TRBJ1-1; 7 bases are shared with TRBD1. CDR1 and CDR2 from the germline V gene are SGHTA and FQGTGA. Trimming took 4 bases from V and 0 from J; bases not matched to a gene: 5. This CDR3 region has 15 residues. In DNA form, the CDR3 reads TGTGCCAGCAGCTCCGGGACAGCCATGAACACTGAAGCTTTCTTT. Protein product: CASSSGTAMNTEAFF.

This chain's CDR3 is CASSLVWGQGEETQYF. CDR3 nucleotide sequence: TGTGCCAGCAGCTTAGTATGGGGACAGGGGGAGGAGACCCAGTACTTC. The V call is TRBV11-3, the J call TRBJ2-5, with 11 bases aligning to TRBD1. With V trimmed by 1 base and J by 5 bases, 6 bases remained unmatched. The CDR3 sequence is 16 residues long. Germline V CDR1 and CDR2: SGHNT, YENEEA.

The V call is TRBV11-1, the J call TRBJ2-7; TRBD1 agrees at 9 bases. CDR1 SGHAT and CDR2 FQDESV come from the germline V gene (reference sequence). J lost 5 bases, V lost 5 bases, and 10 bases had no gene match. The CDR3 has 15 amino acids. CDR3 residues: CASSLPGQGRNEQYF. Here the CDR3 DNA reads TGTGCCAGCAGCCTTCCCGGACAGGGGAGGAACGAGCAGTACTTC.

The J gene is TRBJ2-5, the V gene TRBV2; 10 bases match TRBD2. The DNA matches TRBJ2-7 better at its end, which makes the J call doubtful. Germline values: CDR1 SNHLY, CDR2 FYNNEI. The CDR3 consists of 15 residues. The CDR3 protein is CASTALAGEAAEQYF. The CDR3 DNA is TGTGCCAGCACCGCCCTAGCGGGAGAGGCCGCCGAGCAGTACTTC.

Notes on this clone: Additional DNA sequences in this sample encode the identical CDR3. The CDR3 region has the DNA TGTGCCACCAGCAGAGGAGGACAGGGGTCCTACGAGCAGTACTTC. Its translation is CATSRGGQGSYEQYF. The V call is TRBV15, the J call TRBJ2-7; 9 bases line up with TRBD1. Germline CDR1 LNHNV, CDR2 YYDKDF (reference sequence). Trimming removed 1 base from V and 1 base from J; junction bases left unmatched: 2. The CDR3 has 15 amino acids.

This clone was detected only a few times. The chain has TRBV5-6 and TRBJ1-1, with D maybe TRBD1 (6 bases). The germline V gene encodes CDR1 SGHDT and CDR2 YYEEEE. Trimming shortened V by 3 bases and J by 1 base, and 16 bases separated the two germline ends. CDR3 length: 16 residues. The CDR3 sequence is CASSWGAQGTNTEAFF. The CDR3 region has the DNA TGTGCCAGCAGCTGGGGGGCACAGGGCACGAACACTGAAGCTTTCTTT. The entire variable domain, with the rest obtained from reference TRBV5-6 and TRBJ1-1, is as follows: DAGVTQSPTHLIKTRGQQVTLRCSPKSGHDTVSWYQQALGQGPQFIFQYYEEEERQRGNFPDRFSGHQFPNYSSELNVNALLLGDSALYLCASSWGAQGTNTEAFFGQGTRLTVV.

V is TRBV6-5 and J is TRBJ1-4, with 7 positions matching TRBD1. The CDR3 is made up of 15 amino acids. Trimming removed 5 bases from V and 8 bases from J; junction bases left unmatched: 11. Germline loops: CDR1 MNHEY, CDR2 SVGAGI. CDR3 loop: CASSNDRDGEEKLFF. CDR3 nucleotides: TGTGCCAGCAGTAACGACAGGGATGGGGAAGAAAAACTGTTTTTT.

The chain combines TRBV7-2 with TRBJ2-5; possibly TRBD1 or TRBD2 for D (5 bases each). This CDR3 spans 12 amino acids. CDR1 and CDR2 (germline): SGHTA, FQGNSA. V lost 2 bases and J lost 8, with 9 bases in between. The CDR3 is CASSLLRDTQYF. The CDR3 DNA sequence: TGTGCCAGCAGCTTACTAAGGGACACCCAGTACTTC.

The chain links TRBV6-5 to TRBJ2-7; no definite D call. Germline V gene data show CDR1 as MNHEY and CDR2 as SVGAGI. The CDR3 has 13 amino acids. V was shortened by 0 bases and J by 5 bases, with 8 bases between the two germline ends. The CDR3 here is CASSYSFGDEQYF. CDR3 DNA: TGTGCCAGCAGTTACTCTTTTGGGGACGAGCAGTACTTC.

The chain couples TRBV29-1 to TRBJ1-1; 9 bases map to TRBD1. CDR1 and CDR2 (germline): SQVTM, ANQGSEA. Trimming took 5 bases from V and 1 from J; bases not matched to a gene: 8. The CDR3 is made up of 15 amino acids. The CDR3 DNA is TGCAGCGTTTCCGCGCCGGGACAGGGGAACACTGAAGCTTTCTTT. Its protein is CSVSAPGQGNTEAFF.

The chain has TRBV7-3 and TRBJ2-1, with D maybe TRBD2 (7 bases). CDR1 is SGHTA and CDR2 is FQGTGA in the germline V gene. The CDR3 has 15 amino acids. V gave up 5 bases and J gave up 2 bases, with 13 bases separating them. The CDR3 here is CASSPWGGAYNEQFF. The CDR3, as DNA: TGTGCCAGCAGCCCCTGGGGGGGCGCCTACAATGAGCAGTTCTTC.

This clone was detected only once. This chain joins TRBV4-1 and TRBJ1-2; D gene ambiguous. CDR3 length equals 13 residues. Germline V CDR1 and CDR2: MGHRA, YSYEKL. Trimming shortened V by 1 base and J by 5 bases, and 8 bases separated the two germline ends. The CDR3 protein is CASSQGAEYGYTF. The CDR3 DNA reads TGCGCCAGCAGCCAAGGGGCAGAGTATGGCTACACCTTC.